Each of the 8 T cell receptor beta chains below was sequenced from the same sample in a study of blood T cell repertoires in COVID-19 (dated by TCRdb to between 2020 and 2021). The protocol used for the library was the immunoSEQ multiplex PCR assay. In its TCRdb copy, this immuneACCESS table keeps in-frame sequences only and misses some clones. Where compared with another copy, unresolved V genes explain less than half of these, and the others have no known cause. A total of about 74,000 clones appear in this sample, about nine tenths of them only once. The ten largest clones capture about 30% of the sample. The material sequenced was peripheral blood. The receptors come from a woman aged 80 or over with active or convalescent COVID-19.

The chain is built from TRBV7-2 and TRBJ2-3; tentatively, D is TRBD1 (7 bases). CDR3 size: 15 residues. Germline lookup yields CDR1 SGHTA and CDR2 FQGNSA. V lost 5 bases, J lost 3 bases, and 15 bases lay in between. The CDR3: CASSARDRTTDTQYF. The CDR3 nucleotides are TGTGCCAGCAGCGCGCGGGACAGAACAACAGATACGCAGTATTTT.

The chain employs TRBV7-8 and TRBJ1-2; D call uncertain. Germline values: CDR1 SGHVS, CDR2 FQNEAQ. Trimming left V 5 bases short and J 8 bases short, with 12 bases between. CDR3 length: 12 amino acids. The DNA of the CDR3 is TGTGCCAGCAGCCCCCGGGTACGGGGCTACACCTTC. Translating it yields CASSPRVRGYTF.

The CDR3 region is CASKPDSNTGELFF. The CDR3 DNA reads as TGTGCCAGCAAACCGGACAGTAACACCGGGGAGCTGTTTTTT. This chain links TRBV6-5 with TRBJ2-2, with D perhaps matching TRBD1 (6 bases). Germline loops: CDR1 MNHEY, CDR2 SVGAGI. CDR3 length: 14 amino acids. V lost 7 bases and J 2 bases, leaving 11 bases between the germline ends.

This sequence joins TRBV12-5 and TRBJ1-2; no definite D call. Trimming took off 2 bases at V and 0 bases at J, with 10 bases between the two ends. This CDR3 comprises 15 residues. Per germline, CDR1 LGHNT and CDR2 FRNRAP. CDR3 in amino acids: CASGLWQKPNYGYTF. The CDR3 DNA sequence: TGTGCTAGTGGTTTGTGGCAGAAACCTAACTATGGCTACACCTTC.

The CDR3 sequence: CASSIAGGLTDTQYF. Written as DNA, the CDR3 is TGTGCCAGCAGCATAGCGGGGGGCCTCACAGATACGCAGTATTTT. V is TRBV5-4 and J is TRBJ2-3; TRBD2 agrees at 10 bases. This CDR3 has 15 amino acids. The germline V gene has CDR1 SGHNT and CDR2 YYREEE (reference sequence). V shed 4 bases and J 2 bases; nucleotides not matched to a gene: 4.

This sequence joins TRBV5-1 and TRBJ2-5, with 7 bases matching TRBD1. The CDR3 contains 13 residues. Germline V gene lookup returns CDR1 SGHRS and CDR2 YFSETQ. Trimming took 5 bases from V and 3 from J; bases not matched to a gene: 4. CDR3 in amino acids: CASRPTGEETQYF. The DNA for the CDR3 is TGCGCCAGCAGACCTACAGGGGAAGAGACCCAGTACTTC.

The V and J genes are TRBV19 and TRBJ1-5, with 8 bases fitting TRBD1. This CDR3 contains 14 residues. Germline lookup yields CDR1 LNHDA and CDR2 SQIVND (reference sequence). J gave up 4 bases and V 4 bases, and 3 bases lay outside the gene matches. The CDR3 reads CASSTWTGNQPQHF. In DNA, the CDR3 is TGTGCCAGTAGTACGTGGACAGGGAATCAGCCCCAGCATTTT.

V gene TRBV11-3 combines with J gene TRBJ2-5, with TRBD1 as a possible D gene (5 bases). This CDR3 comprises 15 residues. The ends were cut back, 6 bases at V and 4 bases at J, with 18 bases in the middle. Germline lookup yields CDR1 SGHNT and CDR2 YENEEA. The CDR3 protein is CASSERWGGGETQYF. The CDR3 DNA is TGTGCCAGCAGTGAAAGATGGGGCGGCGGAGAGACCCAGTACTTC.